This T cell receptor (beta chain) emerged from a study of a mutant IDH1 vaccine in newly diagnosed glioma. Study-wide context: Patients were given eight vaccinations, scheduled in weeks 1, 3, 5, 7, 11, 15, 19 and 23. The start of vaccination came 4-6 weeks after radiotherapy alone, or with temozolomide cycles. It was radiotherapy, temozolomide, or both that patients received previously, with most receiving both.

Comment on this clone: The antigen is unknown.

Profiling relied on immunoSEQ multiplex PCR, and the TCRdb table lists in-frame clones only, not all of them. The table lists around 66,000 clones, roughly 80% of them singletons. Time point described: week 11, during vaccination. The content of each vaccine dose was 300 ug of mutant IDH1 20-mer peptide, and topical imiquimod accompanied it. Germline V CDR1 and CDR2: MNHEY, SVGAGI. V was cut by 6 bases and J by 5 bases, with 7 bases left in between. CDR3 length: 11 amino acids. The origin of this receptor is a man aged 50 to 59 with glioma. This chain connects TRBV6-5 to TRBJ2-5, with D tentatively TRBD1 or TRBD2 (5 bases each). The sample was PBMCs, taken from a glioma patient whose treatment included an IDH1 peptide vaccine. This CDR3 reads CASSRDETQYF. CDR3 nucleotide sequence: TGTGCCAGCAGCCGGGACGAGACCCAGTACTTC.